Listed here are 16 T cell receptor beta chains from one sample, sequenced in a study of T cells in Graves' hyperthyroidism and ophthalmopathy. Amplification yielded TCR beta CDR3 regions, with RNA transcripts as the source. The HTBI set primed first-round TCR CDR3 RT-PCR. TCRdb itself ran the multiplex PCR reads through MiXCR, one entry per CDR3 protein. The table includes hundreds of thousands of distinct CDR3 sequences, approximately 19% detected once. The material sequenced was blood. The receptors here all came from a man in his fifties with Graves' ophthalmopathy.

To note about this clonotype: Compared with germline, one end of the junction differs, possibly owing to a read error. This rearrangement joins TRBV20-1 to TRBJ1-5, with a tentative D call TRBD1 (6 bases). The length of the CDR3 is 13 residues. Germline values: CDR1 DFQATT, CDR2 SNEGSKA (reference sequence). Written as DNA, the CDR3 is TGCCGTGCTAGACAGGACGGCAATCAGCCCCAGCATTTT. This codes for CRARQDGNQPQHF.

Note on this clonotype: Mismatch with germline at one junction end may stem from a read error. The gene calls are TRBV5-1 and TRBJ2-1; TRBD2 agrees at 7 bases. Germline CDR1 is SGHRS and CDR2 is YFSETQ. There are 18 residues in the CDR3. CDR3 in amino acids: CASSPRPIAGTNYNEQFF. The CDR3 bases are TGTGCCAGCAGCCCCCGCCCGATAGCCGGGACTAACTACAATGAGCAGTTCTTC.

This clonotype was seen at least ten times. This chain uses TRBV30 with TRBJ1-6; D is undetermined. The germline V gene has CDR1 GTSNPN and CDR2 SVGIG (reference sequence). The CDR3 runs to 13 residues. Trimming cost V 3 bases and J 9 bases, with 12 bases left between them. The CDR3 DNA follows: TGTGCCTGGAGACCTTTTTTGGTTTCACCCCTCCACTTT. It is translated as CAWRPFLVSPLHF.

In its sample, this clonotype was seen a few times. This chain joins TRBV3-1 and TRBJ2-2, with TRBD2 identical over 8 bases. Germline trimming cut 3 bases from V and 6 bases from J; bases unmatched to any gene: 3. There are 14 residues in the CDR3. The germline V gene has CDR1 LGHDT and CDR2 YNNKEL (reference sequence). The CDR3 DNA reads TGTGCCAGCAGCCATAGCGGGACTCCCGGGGAGCTGTTTTTT. It specifies CASSHSGTPGELFF.

This clonotype was seen repeatedly, ten times or more. V and J are TRBV5-1 and TRBJ2-2, with D perhaps TRBD2 (6 bases). The CDR3 totals 15 residues. CDR1 and CDR2 from the germline V gene are SGHRS and YFSETQ. Trimming took 2 bases from V and 6 from J, leaving 14 bases between them. Here the CDR3 DNA reads TGCGCCAGCAGCTTCGGCGGGAAGGGACCCGGGGAGCTGTTTTTT. Translating gives CASSFGGKGPGELFF. Supplemented by reference TRBV5-1 and TRBJ2-2, the full variable domain reads KAGVTQTPRYLIKTRGQQVTLSCSPISGHRSVSWYQQTPGQGLQFLFEYFSETQRNKGNFPGRFSGRQFSNSRSEMNVSTLELGDSALYLCASSFGGKGPGELFFGEGSRLTVL.

The chain uses TRBV6-1 and TRBJ2-7, with 11 positions matching TRBD2. The germline gives CDR1 MNHNS, CDR2 SASEGT. J lost 3 bases, V lost 3 bases, and 1 base had no gene match. CDR3 length: 14 amino acids. The CDR3 DNA follows: TGTGCCAGCAGTGAGACTAGCGGGGACTACGAGCAGTACTTC. Amino acid sequence: CASSETSGDYEQYF.

The V and J genes are TRBV5-1 and TRBJ1-3, with D hard to call. Germline values: CDR1 SGHRS, CDR2 YFSETQ. The CDR3 extends over 17 amino acids. V dropped 0 bases and J dropped 0 bases, with 13 bases sitting between them. CDR3 sequence: CASSLAPLDLSGNTIYF. The CDR3 coding sequence is TGCGCCAGCAGCTTGGCCCCCCTCGATCTCTCTGGAAACACCATATATTTT.

The rearrangement links TRBV27 to TRBJ2-7; D possibly corresponds to TRBD1 (5 bases). V lost 2 bases and J lost 3, with 17 bases in between. Germline values: CDR1 MNHEY, CDR2 SMNVEV (reference sequence). This CDR3 spans 16 amino acids. The CDR3 loop is CASSLKGIAYGYEQYF. CDR3 sequence (DNA): TGTGCCAGCAGTTTAAAGGGGATAGCCTATGGCTACGAGCAGTACTTC.

V and J are TRBV20-1 and TRBJ1-2, with 7 bases matching TRBD1. CDR3 length: 15 amino acids. Losses at the gene ends were 1 base for V and 3 bases for J; bases not matched to a gene: 8. The germline V gene has CDR1 DFQATT and CDR2 SNEGSKA (reference sequence). This CDR3 reads CSARGGDSQHYGYTF. Here the CDR3 DNA reads TGCAGTGCTAGAGGGGGGGACAGCCAACACTATGGCTACACCTTC.

In its sample, this clonotype was seen a few times. The chain recombines TRBV5-1 with TRBJ1-2, with unresolved D. The CDR3 contains 14 residues. V dropped 0 bases and J dropped 7 bases, with 13 bases sitting between them. Germline CDR1 SGHRS, CDR2 YFSETQ. The CDR3 reads CASSLDGPSTGYTF. CDR3 in DNA: TGCGCCAGCAGCTTGGACGGCCCTAGTACTGGCTACACCTTC.

At least ten counts were recorded for this clonotype. The chain has TRBV9 and TRBJ2-1; D remains unclear. V lost 7 bases to trimming and J lost 0 bases, with 14 bases between them. CDR1 is SGDLS and CDR2 is YYNGEE in the germline V gene. The length of the CDR3 is 15 residues. As DNA, the CDR3 is TGTGCCAGCCAACCGACGATGAGCTCCTACAATGAGCAGTTCTTC. Its protein is CASQPTMSSYNEQFF. Full variable domain (remainder filled in from reference TRBV9 and TRBJ2-1): DSGVTQTPKHLITATGQRVTLRCSPRSGDLSVYWYQQSLDQGLQFLIQYYNGEERAKGNILERFSAQQFPDLHSELNLSSLELGDSALYFCASQPTMSSYNEQFFGPGTRLTVL.

This clonotype came up a few times. V gene TRBV24-1 combines with J gene TRBJ1-5; 8 nucleotides match TRBD1. Germline trimming cut 6 bases from V and 6 bases from J; bases unmatched to any gene: 9. CDR3 length: 15 residues. Germline V CDR1 and CDR2: KGHDR, SFDVKD. The CDR3 reads CATSTGGGSRQPQHF. DNA for the CDR3: TGTGCCACCAGTACAGGGGGTGGTTCGCGTCAGCCCCAGCATTTT.

The chain recombines TRBV7-9 with TRBJ2-6; a weak D match, TRBD2 (7 bases). This CDR3 is built from 21 residues. Per germline, CDR1 SEHNR and CDR2 FQNEAQ (reference sequence). V was shortened by 1 base and J by 0 bases, with 22 bases between the two germline ends. In DNA, the CDR3 is TGTGCCAGCAGCTTAGAAGGTCTGGGGGGGGGCCTTTCCTCTGGGGCCAACGTCCTGACTTTC. Translated: CASSLEGLGGGLSSGANVLTF. The variable domain in full, completed from reference TRBV7-9 and TRBJ2-6, reads DTGVSQNPRHKITKRGQNVTFRCDPISEHNRLYWYRQTLGQGPEFLTYFQNEAQLEKSRLLSDRFSAERPKGSFSTLEIQRTEQGDSAMYLCASSLEGLGGGLSSGANVLTFGAGSRLTVL.

This clonotype was detected many times. The chain has TRBV9 and TRBJ2-7; a weak D match, TRBD2 (5 bases). Germline V gene sequence: CDR1 SGDLS, CDR2 YYNGEE. Trimming removed 0 bases from V and 1 base from J, with 14 bases in between. This CDR3 is built from 16 residues. In DNA, the CDR3 is TGTGCCAGCAGCGTAGGACCAGACGGGGTTTCCTACGAGCAGTACTTC. This translates into CASSVGPDGVSYEQYF.

The table lists this clonotype with many counts. The chain employs TRBV27 and TRBJ2-7; maybe TRBD2 (6 bases). V was trimmed by 2 bases and J by 5 bases, leaving 13 bases between them. The CDR3 covers 14 residues. Per germline, CDR1 MNHEY and CDR2 SMNVEV (reference sequence). CDR3 sequence (DNA): TGTGCCAGCAGTTTAAGGGCGGGAAGGAACGAGCAGTACTTC. Translated, it gives CASSLRAGRNEQYF.

With respect to this clonotype: A read error may explain this, as a much larger clone is one base away. The conserved phenylalanine or tryptophan normally closing the CDR3 is absent here, so this likely arose from a read error. J is TRBJ1-1 and V is TRBV11-2; TRBD1 matches at 9 bases. CDR1 and CDR2 (germline): SGHAT, FQNNGV. J was trimmed by 2 bases and V by 4 bases; bases with no gene match: 8. This CDR3 is built from 16 residues. The chain's CDR3 is CASSSQGARVNTEAFL. The CDR3 DNA sequence: TGTGCCAGCAGCTCACAGGGGGCTAGAGTAAACACTGAAGCTTTCCTT.